The rows below give T cell receptor beta chains drawn from one sample of a study of regulatory T cells in long-lasting Graves disease. TCRdb passed the multiplex PCR reads through MiXCR, listing each CDR3 protein once. This table has around 300,000 distinct CDR3 sequences, around a fifth appearing once. The starting material was peripheral blood mononuclear cells (PBMCs), obtained when the disease was refractory, from a patient treated with antithyroid drugs. These TCRs come from a female donor with Graves disease. CDR3s leave out the opening cysteine and the closing phenylalanine or tryptophan. D genes are given only for firm matches.

TRBJ1-2 | - | TRBV28 | ASSSPWGYT
TRBJ2-2 | TRBD1 | TRBV28 | ASSFPRDRVDTGELF
TRBJ2-2 | - | TRBV28 | ASSLGSAGTGELF
TRBJ2-1 | TRBD2 | TRBV18 | ASSPGEGEVPF
TRBJ1-1 | - | TRBV5-1 | ASSTEMNTEAL
TRBJ2-7 | - | TRBV30 | AWSVQEESLLGIGEQY
TRBJ2-2 | TRBD1 | TRBV20-1 | SAWDRGTGELF
TRBJ1-2 | TRBD1 | TRBV11-2 | ASTSYRGGYT
TRBJ2-5 | - | TRBV3-1 | ASSQVDRQETQY
TRBJ1-2 | - | TRBV5-1 | ASTQGGDLGYT
TRBJ1-2 | - | TRBV15 | ATSRGGRDGYT
TRBJ1-2 | TRBD1 | TRBV6-2/TRBV6-3 | ASSRGDRADYGYT
TRBJ2-1 | - | TRBV7-2 | ASSQLRNEQF
TRBJ2-1 | - | TRBV7-2 | ASSLIPSLAGTSYNEQF
TRBJ2-7 | TRBD1 | TRBV20-1 | SARDLGGGSYEQY
TRBJ2-7 | - | TRBV4-3 | ASSQEVTVDYEQY